A single T cell receptor beta chain is shown here with its context. What it binds is unknown. This CDR3 contains 12 residues. V was pared by 5 bases and J by 7 bases, with 2 bases of the junction left unmatched. Germline loops: CDR1 LNHDA, CDR2 SQIVND (reference sequence). The data were obtained in a study of shared clonotypes between healthy human individuals. The investigators split CD4+ cells into a CD45RA+ naive subset and a CD45RA-negative memory subset. The method was immunoSEQ multiplex PCR; TCRdb's version includes in-frame clones alone and lacks a portion of them. The data hold more than 900,000 clones, with around 78% observed a single time. Study-level points and caveats: Tissues were not sampled, only blood, and their repertoires likely differ. An anticipated effect of sequencing depth on clonotype sharing among donors was recognized. Sharing across four donors was seen in roughly 5% of naive CD4 clonotypes.

The sample comprised memory CD4+ T cells from PBMCs. Subset defined: CD45RA-negative fraction. This sequence originates from a young man in good health. Some clones in this sample may be carry-over from other donors' samples. The chain recombines TRBV19 with TRBJ2-1; 7 bases align to TRBD1. The CDR3 DNA sequence: TGTGCCAGTAGTTCACAGGGGAATGAGCAGTTCTTC. It is translated as CASSSQGNEQFF.